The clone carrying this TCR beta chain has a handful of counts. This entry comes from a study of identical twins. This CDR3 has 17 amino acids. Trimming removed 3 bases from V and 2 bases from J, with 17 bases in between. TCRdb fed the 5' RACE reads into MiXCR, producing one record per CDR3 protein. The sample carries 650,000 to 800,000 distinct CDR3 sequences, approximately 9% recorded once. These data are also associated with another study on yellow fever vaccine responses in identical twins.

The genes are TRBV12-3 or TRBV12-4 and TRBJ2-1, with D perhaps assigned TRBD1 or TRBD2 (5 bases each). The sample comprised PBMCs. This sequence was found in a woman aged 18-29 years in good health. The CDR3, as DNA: TGTGCCAGCAGTTTGGCGTCGGGGTTAGGGGCCTACAATGAGCAGTTCTTC. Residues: CASSLASGLGAYNEQFF.